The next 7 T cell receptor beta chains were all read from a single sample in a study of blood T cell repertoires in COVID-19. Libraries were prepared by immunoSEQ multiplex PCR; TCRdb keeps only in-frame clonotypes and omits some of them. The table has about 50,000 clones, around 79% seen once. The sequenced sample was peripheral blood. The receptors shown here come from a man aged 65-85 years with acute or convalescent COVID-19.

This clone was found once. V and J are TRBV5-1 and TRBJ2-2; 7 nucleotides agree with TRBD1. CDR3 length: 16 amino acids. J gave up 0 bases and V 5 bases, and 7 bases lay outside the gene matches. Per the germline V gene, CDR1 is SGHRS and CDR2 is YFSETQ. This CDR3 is CASRDTGTANTGELFF. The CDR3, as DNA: TGCGCCAGCAGGGACACCGGGACAGCGAACACCGGGGAGCTGTTTTTT.

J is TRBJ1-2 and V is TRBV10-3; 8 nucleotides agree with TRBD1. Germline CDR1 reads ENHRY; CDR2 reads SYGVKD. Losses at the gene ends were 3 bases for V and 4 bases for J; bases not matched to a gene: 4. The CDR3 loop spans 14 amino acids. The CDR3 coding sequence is TGTGCCATCAGTGATGACAGGGGAGGCTATGGCTACACCTTC. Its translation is CAISDDRGGYGYTF.

CDR3: CASRTSGVGTGELFF. The CDR3 nucleotides are TGTGCCAGCAGGACTAGCGGGGTTGGCACCGGGGAGCTGTTTTTT. V and J are TRBV9 and TRBJ2-2, with TRBD2 identical over 11 bases. This CDR3 spans 15 amino acids. V dropped 5 bases and J dropped 4; count of bases not matched to a gene: 4. Germline-derived CDR1 and CDR2 are SGDLS and YYNGEE.

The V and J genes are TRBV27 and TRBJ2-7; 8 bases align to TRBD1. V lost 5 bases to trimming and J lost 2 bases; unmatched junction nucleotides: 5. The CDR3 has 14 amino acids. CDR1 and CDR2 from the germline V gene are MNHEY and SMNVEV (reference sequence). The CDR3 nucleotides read TGTGCCAGCAGTCAACTACAGGGGGCCTACGAGCAGTACTTC. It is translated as CASSQLQGAYEQYF.

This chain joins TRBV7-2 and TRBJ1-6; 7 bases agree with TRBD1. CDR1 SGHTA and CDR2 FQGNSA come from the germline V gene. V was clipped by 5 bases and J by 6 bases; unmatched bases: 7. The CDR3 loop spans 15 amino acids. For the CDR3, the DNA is TGTGCCAGCAGCACCCGACAGGGTTTTAATTCACCCCTCCACTTT. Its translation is CASSTRQGFNSPLHF.

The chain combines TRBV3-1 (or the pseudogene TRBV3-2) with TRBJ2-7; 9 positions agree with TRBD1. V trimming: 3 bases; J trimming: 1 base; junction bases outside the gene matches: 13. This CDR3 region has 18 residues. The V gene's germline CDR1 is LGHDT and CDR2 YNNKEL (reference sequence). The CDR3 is CASSHYRDRALRSYEQYF. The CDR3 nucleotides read TGTGCCAGCAGCCACTACCGGGACAGGGCGCTCCGATCCTACGAGCAGTACTTC.

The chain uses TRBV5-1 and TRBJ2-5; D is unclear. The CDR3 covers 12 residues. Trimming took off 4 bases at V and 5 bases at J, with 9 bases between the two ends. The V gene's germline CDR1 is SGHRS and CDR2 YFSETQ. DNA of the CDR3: TGCGCCAGCAGCCCTACTCCGGAGACCCAGTACTTC. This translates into CASSPTPETQYF.